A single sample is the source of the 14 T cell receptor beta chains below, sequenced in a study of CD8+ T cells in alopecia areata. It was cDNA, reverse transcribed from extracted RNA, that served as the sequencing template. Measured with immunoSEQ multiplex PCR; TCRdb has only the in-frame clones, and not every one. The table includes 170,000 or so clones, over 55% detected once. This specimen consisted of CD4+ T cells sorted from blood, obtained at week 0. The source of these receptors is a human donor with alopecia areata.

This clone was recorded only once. The CDR3 coding sequence is TGTGCCACCAGCAGAGGTCAGAGGGAGACCCAGTACTTC. This translates into CATSRGQRETQYF. The rearrangement links TRBV15 to TRBJ2-5, with unresolved D. The CDR3 has 13 amino acids. V dropped 1 base and J dropped 5 bases, with 8 bases sitting between them. Germline CDR1 and CDR2: LNHNV and YYDKDF (reference sequence).

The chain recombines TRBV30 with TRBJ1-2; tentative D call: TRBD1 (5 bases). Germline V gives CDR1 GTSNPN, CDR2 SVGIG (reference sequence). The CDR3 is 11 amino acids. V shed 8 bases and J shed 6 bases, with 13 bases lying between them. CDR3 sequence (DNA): TGTGCCAGGGGTAAGGGACATGGCTACACCTTC. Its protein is CARGKGHGYTF.

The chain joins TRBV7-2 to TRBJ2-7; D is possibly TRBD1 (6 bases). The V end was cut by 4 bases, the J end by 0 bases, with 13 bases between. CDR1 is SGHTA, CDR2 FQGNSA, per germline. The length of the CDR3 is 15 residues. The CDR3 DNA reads TGTGCCAGCAGCTCGGACAGACAGAGCTCCTACGAGCAGTACTTC. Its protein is CASSSDRQSSYEQYF.

The CDR3 region is CAWTTFAEAFF. The DNA of the CDR3 is TGTGCCTGGACGACATTCGCTGAAGCTTTCTTT. The genes are TRBV30 and TRBJ1-1; D is unresolved. The germline V and J ends were trimmed by 4 bases and 6 bases, with 9 bases remaining between them. CDR1 GTSNPN and CDR2 SVGIG come from the germline V gene (reference sequence). The CDR3 is made up of 11 amino acids. The variable domain in full, completed from reference TRBV30 and TRBJ1-1, reads SQTIHQWPATLVQPVGSPLSLECTVEGTSNPNLYWYRQAAGRGLQLLFYSVGIGQISSEVPQNLSASRPQDRQFILSSKKLLLSDSGFYLCAWTTFAEAFFGQGTRLTVV.

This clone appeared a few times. In DNA form, the CDR3 reads TGCAGCGTTGAAGGACAGGGCCTTGAGCAGTTCTTC. Its translation: CSVEGQGLEQFF. The rearrangement joins TRBV29-1 to TRBJ2-1; 7 bases match TRBD1. In germline, CDR1 is SQVTM, CDR2 ANQGSEA. The ends lost 1 base at V and 9 bases at J; junction bases unmatched: 3. The CDR3 sequence is 12 residues long.

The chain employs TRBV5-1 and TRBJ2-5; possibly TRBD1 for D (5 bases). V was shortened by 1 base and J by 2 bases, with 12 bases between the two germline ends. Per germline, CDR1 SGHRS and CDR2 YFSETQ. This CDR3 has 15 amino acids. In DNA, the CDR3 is TGCGCCAGCAGCTTGCAGGGAAATCTGCAAGAGACCCAGTACTTC. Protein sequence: CASSLQGNLQETQYF. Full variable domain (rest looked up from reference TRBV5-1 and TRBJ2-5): KAGVTQTPRYLIKTRGQQVTLSCSPISGHRSVSWYQQTPGQGLQFLFEYFSETQRNKGNFPGRFSGRQFSNSRSEMNVSTLELGDSALYLCASSLQGNLQETQYFGPGTRLLVL.

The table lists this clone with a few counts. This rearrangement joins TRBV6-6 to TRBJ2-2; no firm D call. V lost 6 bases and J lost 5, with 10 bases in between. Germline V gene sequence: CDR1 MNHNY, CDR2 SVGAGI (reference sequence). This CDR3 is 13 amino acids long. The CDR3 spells CASSSSQTGELFF. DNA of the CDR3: TGTGCCAGCAGCAGCAGTCAAACCGGGGAGCTGTTTTTT.

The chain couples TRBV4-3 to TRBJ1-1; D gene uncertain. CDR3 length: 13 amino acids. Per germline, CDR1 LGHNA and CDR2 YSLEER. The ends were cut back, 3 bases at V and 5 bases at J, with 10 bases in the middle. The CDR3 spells CASSHGVWTEAFF. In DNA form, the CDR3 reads TGCGCCAGCAGCCACGGGGTTTGGACTGAAGCTTTCTTT.

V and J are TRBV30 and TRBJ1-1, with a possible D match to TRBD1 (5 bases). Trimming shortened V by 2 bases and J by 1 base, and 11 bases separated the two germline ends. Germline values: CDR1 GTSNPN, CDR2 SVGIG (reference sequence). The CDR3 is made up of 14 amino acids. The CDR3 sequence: CAWSRGTKNTEAFF. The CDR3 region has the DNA TGTGCCTGGAGTCGGGGCACTAAGAACACTGAAGCTTTCTTT.

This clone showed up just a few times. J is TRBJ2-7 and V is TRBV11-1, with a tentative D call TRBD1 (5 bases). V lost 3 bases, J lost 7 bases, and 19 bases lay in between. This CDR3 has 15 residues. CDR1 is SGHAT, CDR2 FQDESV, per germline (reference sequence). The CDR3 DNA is TGTGCCAGCAGCTTCCTTGGGGCAGGGCAAAGAGAGCAGTACTTC. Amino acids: CASSFLGAGQREQYF.

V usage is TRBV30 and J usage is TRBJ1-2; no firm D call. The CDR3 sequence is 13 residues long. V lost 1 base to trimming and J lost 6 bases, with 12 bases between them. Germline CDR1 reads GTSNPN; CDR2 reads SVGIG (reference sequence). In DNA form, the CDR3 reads TGTGCCTGGAGTGGTCGCAAATGGCATGGCTACACCTTC. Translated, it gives CAWSGRKWHGYTF.

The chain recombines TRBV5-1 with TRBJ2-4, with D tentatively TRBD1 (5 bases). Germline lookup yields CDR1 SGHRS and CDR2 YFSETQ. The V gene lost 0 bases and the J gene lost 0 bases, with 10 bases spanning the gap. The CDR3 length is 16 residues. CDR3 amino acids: CASSLETALAKNIQYF. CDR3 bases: TGCGCCAGCAGCTTGGAGACAGCTCTAGCCAAAAACATTCAGTACTTC.

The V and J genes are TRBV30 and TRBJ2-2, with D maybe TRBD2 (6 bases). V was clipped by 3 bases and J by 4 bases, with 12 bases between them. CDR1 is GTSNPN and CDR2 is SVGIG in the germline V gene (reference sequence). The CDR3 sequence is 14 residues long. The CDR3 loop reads CAWRRRGGTGELFF. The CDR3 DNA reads TGTGCCTGGAGACGTAGGGGAGGCACCGGGGAGCTGTTTTTT.

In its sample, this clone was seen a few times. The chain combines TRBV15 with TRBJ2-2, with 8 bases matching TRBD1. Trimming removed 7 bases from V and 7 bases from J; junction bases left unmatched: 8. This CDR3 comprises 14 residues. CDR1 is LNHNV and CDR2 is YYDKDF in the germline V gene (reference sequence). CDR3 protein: CATNRDRSDGELFF. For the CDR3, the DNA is TGTGCCACCAACCGGGACAGGTCCGACGGGGAGCTGTTTTTT.